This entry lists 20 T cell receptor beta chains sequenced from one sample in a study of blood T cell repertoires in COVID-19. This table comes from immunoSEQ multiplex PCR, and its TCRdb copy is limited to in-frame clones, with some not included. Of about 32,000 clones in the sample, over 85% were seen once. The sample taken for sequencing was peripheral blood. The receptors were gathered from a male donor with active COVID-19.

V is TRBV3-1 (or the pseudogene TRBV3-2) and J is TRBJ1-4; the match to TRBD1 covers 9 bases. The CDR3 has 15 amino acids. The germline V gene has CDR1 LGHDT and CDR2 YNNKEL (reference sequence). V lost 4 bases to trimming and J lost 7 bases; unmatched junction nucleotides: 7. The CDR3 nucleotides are TGTGCCAGCAGCCGGATACAGGGGGCACGTGAAAAACTGTTTTTT. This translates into CASSRIQGAREKLFF.

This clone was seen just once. The CDR3 DNA sequence: TGTGCCAGCAGTTCGGGACAGGGGGACGGGGCCAACGTCCTGACTTTC. Its translation: CASSSGQGDGANVLTF. The chain couples TRBV6-5 to TRBJ2-6; 11 nucleotides align to TRBD1. The CDR3 has 16 residues. Germline CDR1 is MNHEY and CDR2 is SVGAGI. After removal of 4 bases from V and 4 bases from J, the junction contained 3 bases not matched to a gene.

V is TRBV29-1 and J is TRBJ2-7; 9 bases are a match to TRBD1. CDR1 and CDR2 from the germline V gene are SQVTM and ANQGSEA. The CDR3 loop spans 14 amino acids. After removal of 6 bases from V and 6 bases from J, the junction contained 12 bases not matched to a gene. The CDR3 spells CSVQGQGRIGEQYF. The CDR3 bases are TGCAGCGTGCAAGGACAGGGGCGGATCGGCGAGCAGTACTTC.

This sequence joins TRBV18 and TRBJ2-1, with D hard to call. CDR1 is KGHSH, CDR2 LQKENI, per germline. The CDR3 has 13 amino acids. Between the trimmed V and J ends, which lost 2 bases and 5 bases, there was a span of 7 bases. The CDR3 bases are TGTGCCAGCTCACCAGTTCCCAACAATGAGCAGTTCTTC. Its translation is CASSPVPNNEQFF.

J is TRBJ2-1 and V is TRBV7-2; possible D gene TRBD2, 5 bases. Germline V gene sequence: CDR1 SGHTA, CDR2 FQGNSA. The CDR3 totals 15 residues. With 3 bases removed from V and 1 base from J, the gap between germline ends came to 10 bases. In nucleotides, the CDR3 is TGTGCCAGCAGCTTGAGCGGTACTTCCTACAATGAGCAGTTCTTC. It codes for CASSLSGTSYNEQFF. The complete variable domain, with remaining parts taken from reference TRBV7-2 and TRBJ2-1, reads GAGVSQSPSNKVTEKGKDVELRCDPISGHTALYWYRQSLGQGLEFLIYFQGNSAPDKSGLPSDRFSAERTGGSVSTLTIQRTQQEDSAVYLCASSLSGTSYNEQFFGPGTRLTVL.

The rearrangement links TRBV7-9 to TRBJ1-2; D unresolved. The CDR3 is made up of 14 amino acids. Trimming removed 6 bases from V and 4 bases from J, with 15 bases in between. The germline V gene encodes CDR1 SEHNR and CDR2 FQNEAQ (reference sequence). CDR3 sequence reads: CASSLSIGGYGYTF. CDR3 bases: TGTGCCAGCAGTCTTAGTATCGGTGGCTATGGCTACACCTTC.

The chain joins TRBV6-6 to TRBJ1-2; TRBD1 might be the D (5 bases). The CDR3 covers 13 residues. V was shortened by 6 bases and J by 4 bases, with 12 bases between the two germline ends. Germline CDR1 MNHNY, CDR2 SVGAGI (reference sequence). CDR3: CASSQPQGYGYTF. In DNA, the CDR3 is TGTGCCAGCAGCCAACCTCAGGGCTATGGCTACACCTTC.

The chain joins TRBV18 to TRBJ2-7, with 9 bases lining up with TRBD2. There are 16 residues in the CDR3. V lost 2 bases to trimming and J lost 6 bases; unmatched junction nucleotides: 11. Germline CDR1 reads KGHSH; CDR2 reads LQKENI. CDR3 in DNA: TGTGCCAGCTCACCAGCAGGGCGCGGGGGGGCAAGCGAGCAGTACTTC. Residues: CASSPAGRGGASEQYF.

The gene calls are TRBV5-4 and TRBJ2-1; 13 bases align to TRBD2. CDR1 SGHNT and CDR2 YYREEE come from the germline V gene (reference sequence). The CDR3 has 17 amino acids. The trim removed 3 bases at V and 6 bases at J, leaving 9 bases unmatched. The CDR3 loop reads CASSSGGLAGRLNEQFF. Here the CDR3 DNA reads TGTGCCAGCAGCTCTGGGGGACTAGCGGGGCGTCTCAATGAGCAGTTCTTC.

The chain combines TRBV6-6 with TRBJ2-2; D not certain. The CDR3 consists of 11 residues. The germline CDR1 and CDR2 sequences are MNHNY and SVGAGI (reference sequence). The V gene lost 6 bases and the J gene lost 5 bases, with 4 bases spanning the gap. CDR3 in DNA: TGTGCCAGCAGCCTGACCGGGGAGCTGTTTTTT. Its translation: CASSLTGELFF.

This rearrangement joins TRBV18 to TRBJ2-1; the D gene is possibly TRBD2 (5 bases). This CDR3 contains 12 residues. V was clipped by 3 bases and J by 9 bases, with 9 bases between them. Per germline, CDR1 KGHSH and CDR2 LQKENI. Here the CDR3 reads CASSPVRGEQFF. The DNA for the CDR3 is TGTGCCAGCTCACCCGTACGGGGTGAGCAGTTCTTC.

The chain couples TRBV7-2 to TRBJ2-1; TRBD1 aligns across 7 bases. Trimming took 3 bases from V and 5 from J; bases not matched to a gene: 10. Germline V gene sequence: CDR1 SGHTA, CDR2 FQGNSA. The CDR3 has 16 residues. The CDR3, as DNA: TGTGCCAGCAGCTTGGCCCGCGACAGGGCTAACAATGAGCAGTTCTTC. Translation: CASSLARDRANNEQFF.

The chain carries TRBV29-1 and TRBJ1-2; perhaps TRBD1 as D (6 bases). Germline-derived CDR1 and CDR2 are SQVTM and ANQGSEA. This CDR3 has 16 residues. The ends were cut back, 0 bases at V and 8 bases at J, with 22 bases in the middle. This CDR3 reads CSVEDRGGEKGLGYTF. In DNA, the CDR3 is TGCAGCGTTGAAGATAGGGGGGGTGAGAAGGGCCTCGGCTACACCTTC.

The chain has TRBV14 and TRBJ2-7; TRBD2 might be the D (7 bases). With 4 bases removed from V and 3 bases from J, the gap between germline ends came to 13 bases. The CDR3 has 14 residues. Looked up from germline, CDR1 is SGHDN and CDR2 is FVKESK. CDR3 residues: CASSLGRGIYEQYF. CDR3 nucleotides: TGTGCCAGCAGCCTAGGGAGGGGGATCTACGAGCAGTACTTC.

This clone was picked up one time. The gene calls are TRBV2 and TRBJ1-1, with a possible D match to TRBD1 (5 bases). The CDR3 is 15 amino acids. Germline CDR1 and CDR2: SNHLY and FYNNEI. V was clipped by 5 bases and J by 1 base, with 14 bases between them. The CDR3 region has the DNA TGTGCCAGCAGTCTTCTCAGGGTGGGGAACACTGAAGCTTTCTTT. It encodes CASSLLRVGNTEAFF.

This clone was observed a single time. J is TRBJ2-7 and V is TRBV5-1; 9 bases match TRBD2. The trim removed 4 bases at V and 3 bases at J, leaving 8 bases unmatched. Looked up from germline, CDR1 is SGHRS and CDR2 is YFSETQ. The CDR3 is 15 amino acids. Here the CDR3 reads CASSPRLAGDYEQYF. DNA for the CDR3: TGCGCCAGCAGCCCGCGGTTAGCGGGGGACTACGAGCAGTACTTC.

In DNA form, the CDR3 reads TGTGCCAGCAGCCCCATTGCAGGGGGTAGCTATGGCTACACCTTC. Protein: CASSPIAGGSYGYTF. The rearrangement uses TRBV5-4 and TRBJ1-2, with TRBD1 matching over 7 bases. V trimming: 4 bases; J trimming: 4 bases; junction bases outside the gene matches: 10. The CDR3 extends over 15 amino acids. Germline V CDR1 and CDR2: SGHNT, YYREEE (reference sequence).

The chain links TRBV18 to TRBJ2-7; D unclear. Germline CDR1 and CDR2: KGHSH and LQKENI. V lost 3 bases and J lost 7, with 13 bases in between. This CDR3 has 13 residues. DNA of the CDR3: TGTGCCAGCTCACCCCAACGAGATGTAGAGCAGTACTTC. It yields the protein CASSPQRDVEQYF.

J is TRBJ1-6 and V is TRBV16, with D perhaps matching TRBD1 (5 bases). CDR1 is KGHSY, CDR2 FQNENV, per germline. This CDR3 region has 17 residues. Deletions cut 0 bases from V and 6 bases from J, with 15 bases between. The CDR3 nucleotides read TGTGCCAGCAGCCAATCGTTCGTGGGGCAGGTTAATTCACCCCTCCACTTT. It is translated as CASSQSFVGQVNSPLHF.

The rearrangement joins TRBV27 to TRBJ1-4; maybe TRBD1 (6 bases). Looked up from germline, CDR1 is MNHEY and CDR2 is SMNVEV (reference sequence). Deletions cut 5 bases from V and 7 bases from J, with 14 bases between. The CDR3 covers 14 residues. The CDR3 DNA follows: TGTGCCAGCAGTACAACGGACAGTCCTGAAAAACTGTTTTTT. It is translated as CASSTTDSPEKLFF.